This entry lists 25 T cell receptor beta chains sequenced from one sample in a study of beta chain features in type 1 diabetes (dated by TCRdb to the late 2010s). The protocol used for the library was the immunoSEQ multiplex PCR assay. The High Capacity cDNA Reverse Transcription Kit was used to reverse transcribe all of the isolated RNA, meaning that expressed TCRB transcripts were what got sequenced. TCRdb stores this immuneACCESS table with in-frame sequences only. Part of the clones is absent; in the studies checked, under half of the shortfall reflects unresolved V genes, and no reason is known for the rest. The sample records 400,000 to 500,000 clones, approximately 15% of which are singletons. The ten largest clones add up to roughly 0.036% of the sample. The sequenced sample consisted of naive CD4+ T cells from blood. Read against the paper, the sample's cell subset or site label means: true naive CD4+ T cells. These receptors originate from a young man in good health.

This chain uses TRBV6-5 with TRBJ2-1, with unresolved D. The V end was cut by 8 bases, the J end by 5 bases, with 13 bases between. Germline V gene sequence: CDR1 MNHEY, CDR2 SVGAGI. The CDR3 runs 13 residues. The CDR3 region is CASYRTDDNEQFF. CDR3 coding DNA: TGTGCCAGCTACCGGACGGACGACAATGAGCAGTTCTTC.

This clone came up a few times. This chain links TRBV9 with TRBJ1-1; 7 nucleotides line up with TRBD1. V trimming: 0 bases; J trimming: 0 bases; junction bases outside the gene matches: 14. This CDR3 is 19 amino acids long. CDR1 SGDLS and CDR2 YYNGEE come from the germline V gene. As DNA, the CDR3 is TGTGCCAGCAGCGTAGCTACAGGGGTTACGGGCGGAATGAACACTGAAGCTTTCTTT. This encodes CASSVATGVTGGMNTEAFF.

This clone was seen a few times. V and J are TRBV5-4 and TRBJ1-2; weak D call: TRBD1 (6 bases). This CDR3 has 13 amino acids. Germline values: CDR1 SGHNT, CDR2 YYREEE (reference sequence). V lost 0 bases and J 8 bases, leaving 11 bases between the germline ends. The CDR3 coding sequence is TGTGCCAGCAGCTTGGTACAGGGTGGAGGCTACACCTTC. Protein sequence: CASSLVQGGGYTF.

CDR3: CASSGPGQGSYNEQFF. Written as DNA, the CDR3 is TGTGCCAGCAGCGGGCCGGGACAGGGATCGTACAATGAGCAGTTCTTC. The chain has TRBV9 and TRBJ2-1; 9 bases map to TRBD1. Germline values: CDR1 SGDLS, CDR2 YYNGEE. This CDR3 region has 16 residues. V dropped 3 bases and J dropped 4; count of bases not matched to a gene: 8.

This clone was recorded a few times. J is TRBJ2-3 and V is TRBV9; 8 nucleotides match TRBD2. With V trimmed by 0 bases and J by 0 bases, 6 bases remained unmatched. Germline loops: CDR1 SGDLS, CDR2 YYNGEE. The CDR3 contains 17 residues. In DNA form, the CDR3 reads TGTGCCAGCAGCGTAGGTTCGCGGGGGGCCAGCACAGATACGCAGTATTTT. Its translation is CASSVGSRGASTDTQYF.

This clone appeared a few times. The rearrangement uses TRBV5-4 and TRBJ2-2; 8 nucleotides align to TRBD2. The CDR3 totals 17 residues. V shed 1 base and J 7 bases; nucleotides not matched to a gene: 12. Germline CDR1 is SGHNT and CDR2 is YYREEE (reference sequence). The CDR3 nucleotides are TGTGCCAGCAGCTTGAGTTCCGGGAGGGCCAGGTACGGGGAGCTGTTTTTT. This gives the protein CASSLSSGRARYGELFF.

The V call is TRBV5-1, the J call TRBJ1-1; possibly TRBD1 for D (5 bases). This CDR3 region has 15 residues. Trimming pared 5 bases from V and 1 base from J, leaving 15 bases between. Germline loops: CDR1 SGHRS, CDR2 YFSETQ. The CDR3 DNA reads TGCGCCAGCAGGTTACAGGATTTTTCGAACACTGAAGCTTTCTTT. Its translation is CASRLQDFSNTEAFF.

This clone was counted only a few times. The chain employs TRBV27 and TRBJ2-3, with TRBD1 identical over 8 bases. The V gene's germline CDR1 is MNHEY and CDR2 SMNVEV (reference sequence). V lost 7 bases, J lost 2 bases, and 11 bases stayed unmatched. The CDR3 extends over 16 amino acids. CDR3 nucleotide sequence: TGTGCCAGCACCCGGTCCTGGGACAGGCCCACAGATACGCAGTATTTT. It translates to CASTRSWDRPTDTQYF.

The genes are TRBV5-1 and TRBJ1-4; D call uncertain. The V gene lost 0 bases and the J gene lost 8 bases, with 11 bases spanning the gap. CDR1 SGHRS and CDR2 YFSETQ come from the germline V gene. The CDR3 consists of 14 residues. DNA of the CDR3: TGCGCCAGCAGCTTGGGGGCCCCCCGGGAAAAACTGTTTTTT. This codes for CASSLGAPREKLFF.

This clone was detected a few times. The chain links TRBV7-2 to TRBJ2-7, with a weak D call TRBD1 (5 bases). V lost 2 bases and J lost 3, with 14 bases in between. Germline V gene sequence: CDR1 SGHTA, CDR2 FQGNSA. This CDR3 has 15 amino acids. The CDR3 region is CASSLRVGEDYEQYF. DNA of the CDR3: TGTGCCAGCAGCTTAAGGGTAGGGGAAGACTACGAGCAGTACTTC. The full variable domain, rest sourced from reference TRBV7-2 and TRBJ2-7, is GAGVSQSPSNKVTEKGKDVELRCDPISGHTALYWYRQSLGQGLEFLIYFQGNSAPDKSGLPSDRFSAERTGGSVSTLTIQRTQQEDSAVYLCASSLRVGEDYEQYFGPGTRLTVT.

The chain recombines TRBV4-3 with TRBJ2-2; D call uncertain. There are 14 residues in the CDR3. V lost 7 bases to trimming and J lost 6 bases, with 15 bases between them. Germline V gene sequence: CDR1 LGHNA, CDR2 YSLEER. CDR3: CASTISKRSGELFF. CDR3 coding DNA: TGCGCCAGCACCATATCCAAACGATCCGGGGAGCTGTTTTTT.

The genes are TRBV9 and TRBJ2-5, with D possibly being TRBD1 (5 bases). Trimming shortened V by 10 bases and J by 3 bases, and 22 bases separated the two germline ends. The length of the CDR3 is 15 residues. Germline CDR1 is SGDLS and CDR2 is YYNGEE. The CDR3, as DNA: TGTGCCGGCACCGTAGCCCCGACAGAAGAAGAGACCCAGTACTTC. Protein: CAGTVAPTEEETQYF.

This chain connects TRBV2 to TRBJ2-1; 14 nucleotides agree with TRBD2. Germline lookup yields CDR1 SNHLY and CDR2 FYNNEI. The ends lost 7 bases at V and 9 bases at J; junction bases unmatched: 23. The CDR3 runs 20 residues. The CDR3 loop is CASNPLDRESGLAGGGEQFF. The CDR3 nucleotides read TGTGCCAGCAATCCGCTGGACAGAGAAAGCGGACTAGCGGGAGGCGGTGAGCAGTTCTTC.

The V call is TRBV5-1, the J call TRBJ2-5, with D maybe TRBD2 (7 bases). CDR1 and CDR2 from the germline V gene are SGHRS and YFSETQ. This CDR3 has 15 residues. Trimming stripped 4 bases from V and 4 bases from J, with 17 bases between. CDR3 DNA: TGCGCCAGCAGCGGGGGCCTAGCGGTGGGAGAGACCCAGTACTTC. Its translation: CASSGGLAVGETQYF.

V gene TRBV7-9 combines with J gene TRBJ2-1; D ambiguous. V shed 4 bases and J shed 9 bases, with 25 bases lying between them. The CDR3 covers 17 residues. Per the germline V gene, CDR1 is SEHNR and CDR2 is FQNEAQ (reference sequence). The CDR3 region is CASSSLPRGPATGEQFF. In DNA, the CDR3 is TGTGCCAGCAGCTCATTACCTCGCGGACCGGCAACGGGTGAGCAGTTCTTC.

This clone has a handful of counts. The chain has TRBV23-1 and TRBJ2-6, with D perhaps TRBD1 or TRBD2 (6 bases each). TRBV23-1 is marked as an open reading frame, function uncertain. V lost 4 bases to trimming and J lost 0 bases, with 22 bases between them. This CDR3 spans 20 amino acids. CDR3 residues: CASSLSVEGGIPSGANVLTF. CDR3 bases: TGCGCCAGCAGTCTATCGGTCGAAGGGGGGATCCCCTCTGGGGCCAACGTCCTGACTTTC.

In this sample, this clone turned up a few times. The V and J genes are TRBV25-1 and TRBJ2-1, with D perhaps matching TRBD1 or TRBD2 (5 bases each). The V end was cut by 4 bases, the J end by 2 bases, with 21 bases between. The length of the CDR3 is 18 residues. CDR1 is MGHDK, CDR2 SYGVNS, per germline. This CDR3 reads CASSAYPARELTYNEQFF. Written as DNA, the CDR3 is TGTGCCAGCAGTGCATACCCGGCCAGGGAGTTAACCTACAATGAGCAGTTCTTC.

V usage is TRBV2 and J usage is TRBJ2-5; TRBD1 aligns across 11 bases. V lost 5 bases to trimming and J lost 5 bases; unmatched junction nucleotides: 10. Germline loops: CDR1 SNHLY, CDR2 FYNNEI. CDR3 length: 16 residues. The CDR3 loop reads CASSLLGQGEGETQYF. The DNA of the CDR3 is TGTGCCAGCAGTCTACTGGGACAGGGGGAAGGTGAGACCCAGTACTTC.

The rearrangement links TRBV20-1 to TRBJ2-3, with D hard to call. CDR1 and CDR2 (germline): DFQATT, SNEGSKA (reference sequence). Deletions cut 6 bases from V and 7 bases from J, with 8 bases between. The CDR3 spans 10 residues. The CDR3 DNA follows: TGCAGTGCGTCCTTGTATACGCAGTATTTT. Its protein product is CSASLYTQYF.

Here the CDR3 DNA reads TGTGCCAGCAGTTTACGAGGGGGAGGCACAGATACGCAGTATTTT. Protein sequence: CASSLRGGGTDTQYF. V and J are TRBV27 and TRBJ2-3, with D perhaps matching TRBD1 (6 bases). The V end lost 2 bases, the J end lost 1 base, and 10 bases lay between the germline ends. The CDR3 spans 15 residues. Germline V lookup: CDR1 MNHEY, CDR2 SMNVEV (reference sequence).

This clone was detected a few times. The chain has TRBV9 and TRBJ2-1, with 12 bases aligning to TRBD2. Germline CDR1 reads SGDLS; CDR2 reads YYNGEE. V was pared by 4 bases and J by 10 bases, with 9 bases of the junction left unmatched. The CDR3 spans 15 residues. CDR3 amino acids: CASSNLAGGPSEQFF. The CDR3 nucleotides read TGTGCCAGCAGCAACCTAGCGGGAGGGCCTTCGGAGCAGTTCTTC.

This clone has more than one count but fewer than ten. The chain carries TRBV6-1 and TRBJ2-5, with 7 bases aligning to TRBD1. CDR3 length: 13 amino acids. J was trimmed by 5 bases and V by 6 bases; bases with no gene match: 6. In germline, CDR1 is MNHNS, CDR2 SASEGT. The CDR3 DNA reads as TGTGCCAGCAGATTCACAGGGGTGGAGACCCAGTACTTC. It encodes CASRFTGVETQYF.

V is TRBV7-2 and J is TRBJ2-5, with 10 bases that match TRBD2. The V and J ends lost 5 bases and 5 bases, in that order; junction bases with no gene match: 11. CDR3 length: 16 amino acids. Germline CDR1 is SGHTA and CDR2 is FQGNSA. CDR3 bases: TGTGCCAGCAGCCCCCGGGTCCTAGCGGGGGTGGAGACCCAGTACTTC. Translation gives CASSPRVLAGVETQYF.

For this clone: Relative to the germline gene, one junction end is altered; a read error may explain this. The V gene is TRBV7-3, the J gene TRBJ1-1; D gene unclear. Germline lookup yields CDR1 SGHTA and CDR2 FQGTGA. The CDR3 extends over 14 amino acids. CDR3 nucleotides: TGTGCCAGCAGCTTTGAGGGAGTGAACACTGAGGCTTTCTTT. Amino acid sequence: CASSFEGVNTEAFF.

The chain recombines TRBV4-3 with TRBJ1-6, with 7 bases identical to TRBD1. J lost 7 bases, V lost 3 bases, and 12 bases had no gene match. The germline V gene encodes CDR1 LGHNA and CDR2 YSLEER. The CDR3 is 17 residues long. CDR3 in amino acids: CASSHYIPGQLNSPLHF. Written as DNA, the CDR3 is TGCGCCAGCAGCCATTACATTCCGGGACAGCTGAATTCACCCCTCCACTTT.